The rows below give T cell receptor beta chains drawn from one sample of a study of blood T cell repertoires in COVID-19. Produced via immunoSEQ multiplex PCR; TCRdb's table is partial and in-frame only. The sample includes about 190,000 clones, around 90% of them seen just once. The sample consisted of peripheral blood. The receptor set was obtained from a man over 45 with acute or convalescent COVID-19. Both conserved end residues are part of each CDR3. A D gene is named only where the DNA matches it firmly. Size is omitted from some rows. Given values are once, few, many or a class for expanded clones.

DNA: TGTGCCAGCAGCTCTCGGGGGAGGGCACGTGAAAACATTCAGTACTTC
CDR3: CASSSRGRARENIQYF
D: TRBD2
J: TRBJ2-4
size: NA
V: TRBV5-6

DNA: TGTGCCATCAGGCCTAGCGGGAGTACCTACGAGCAGTACTTC
CDR3: CAIRPSGSTYEQYF
D: TRBD2
J: TRBJ2-7
size: NA
V: TRBV10-3

DNA: TGCGCCAGCAGCCAAGCTTTAACTCGAATTGAAGCTTTCTTT
CDR3: CASSQALTRIEAFF
D: NA
J: TRBJ1-1
size: NA
V: TRBV4-1

DNA: TGTGCCAGCAGCCAAAGGGGTGACAGGGGATACTACACCTTC
CDR3: CASSQRGDRGYYTF
D: TRBD1
J: TRBJ1-2
size: NA
V: TRBV3-1/TRBV3-2

DNA: TGTGCCAGCAGTTACCGCGGTCTGGTAGCTCACTCCTACAATGAGCAGTTCTTC
CDR3: CASSYRGLVAHSYNEQFF
D: NA
J: TRBJ2-1
size: NA
V: TRBV6-2/TRBV6-3

DNA: TGCGCCAGCAGCCGGGACAGGGGGAATGGGGAAAAACTGTTTTTT
CDR3: CASSRDRGNGEKLFF
D: TRBD1
J: TRBJ1-4
size: few
V: TRBV5-1

DNA: TGCGCCAGCAGTGAGTCGGCAGGGGGTAATGGCTACACCTTC
CDR3: CASSESAGGNGYTF
D: TRBD1
J: TRBJ1-2
size: once
V: TRBV10-2

DNA: TGTGCCAGCAGCTTGGGGAGGCGGGCCTACGAGCAGTACTTC
CDR3: CASSLGRRAYEQYF
D: NA
J: TRBJ2-7
size: NA
V: TRBV7-2

DNA: TGTGCCAGCAGCACCGCAGGGGGCACCGGGGAGCTGTTTTTT
CDR3: CASSTAGGTGELFF
D: TRBD1
J: TRBJ2-2
size: NA
V: TRBV3-1/TRBV3-2

DNA: TGTGCCAGCAGTTTACTGGGCCAGACCCTCCACTTT
CDR3: CASSLLGQTLHF
D: NA
J: TRBJ1-6
size: NA
V: TRBV12-3/TRBV12-4

DNA: TGTGCCAGTAGTGGTCCCCGAAACCAGATGAACACTGAAGCTTTCTTT
CDR3: CASSGPRNQMNTEAFF
D: NA
J: TRBJ1-1
size: NA
V: TRBV19

DNA: TGTGCCAGCAGCCAAGATCGTGGCGGGAGATACAATGAGCAGTTCTTC
CDR3: CASSQDRGGRYNEQFF
D: TRBD2
J: TRBJ2-1
size: NA
V: TRBV4-2

DNA: TGTGCCAGCTCAAGTTGGACAGGAGTAGCCACAGATACGCAGTATTTT
CDR3: CASSSWTGVATDTQYF
D: TRBD1
J: TRBJ2-3
size: NA
V: TRBV18

DNA: TGTGCCAGCAGCTTAGGACCAGGGAAGGCAGATACGCAGTATTTT
CDR3: CASSLGPGKADTQYF
D: NA
J: TRBJ2-3
size: NA
V: TRBV7-2

DNA: TGCAGCGTCGCGGGGGGCGTAGAGACCCAGTACTTC
CDR3: CSVAGGVETQYF
D: TRBD2
J: TRBJ2-5
size: NA
V: TRBV29-1

DNA: TGTGCCAGCAGCTCGCGGACAGGGTCTTTTGGCTACACCTTC
CDR3: CASSSRTGSFGYTF
D: TRBD1
J: TRBJ1-2
size: once
V: TRBV9

DNA: TGCAGTGCTAGCAGAGGCGGGGCTTTCTTT
CDR3: CSASRGGAFF
D: NA
J: TRBJ1-1
size: NA
V: TRBV20-1

DNA: TGCAGTGCTAGTCCTCCGGGGGGCTGGGGTATAGAGACCCAGTACTTC
CDR3: CSASPPGGWGIETQYF
D: NA
J: TRBJ2-5
size: NA
V: TRBV20-1

DNA: TGTGCCAGCAGCCCCGGACAGGGTAGACTTGGCACCGGGGAGCTGTTTTTT
CDR3: CASSPGQGRLGTGELFF
D: TRBD1
J: TRBJ2-2
size: NA
V: TRBV11-3

DNA: TGTGCCAGCAGCTCCACTCTAGCGGGGGACCACGAGCAGTACTTC
CDR3: CASSSTLAGDHEQYF
D: TRBD2
J: TRBJ2-7
size: NA
V: TRBV7-2

DNA: TGTGCCAGCAGTTGGAGGGGGCCGGATGAGCAGTTCTTC
CDR3: CASSWRGPDEQFF
D: NA
J: TRBJ2-1
size: once
V: TRBV6-5

DNA: TGCGCCAGCAGCCAGGACAGGGGATACGGCTACACCTTC
CDR3: CASSQDRGYGYTF
D: TRBD1
J: TRBJ1-2
size: NA
V: TRBV4-3

DNA: TGTGCCAGCAGTGCAGGGACTAGCGGTTCCAATGAGCAGTTCTTC
CDR3: CASSAGTSGSNEQFF
D: TRBD2
J: TRBJ2-1
size: NA
V: TRBV27

DNA: TGTGCCAGCAGTTTTTATTCAGCTGAAGCTTTCTTT
CDR3: CASSFYSAEAFF
D: NA
J: TRBJ1-1
size: NA
V: TRBV12-3/TRBV12-4

DNA: TGTGCCAGCAGCCAGACGGACTCCAATTCACCCCTCCACTTT
CDR3: CASSQTDSNSPLHF
D: NA
J: TRBJ1-6
size: NA
V: TRBV3-1/TRBV3-2

DNA: TGTGCCACCACACAGGGGTGGTCCGATACGCAGTATTTT
CDR3: CATTQGWSDTQYF
D: TRBD1
J: TRBJ2-3
size: NA
V: TRBV24-1

DNA: TGTGCCAGTAGCGCTACAGGGGGCAATTCACCCCTCCACTTT
CDR3: CASSATGGNSPLHF
D: TRBD1
J: TRBJ1-6
size: NA
V: TRBV19

DNA: TGTGCCAGCAGCCAAGCCTTGTTGTACGAGCAGTACTTC
CDR3: CASSQALLYEQYF
D: NA
J: TRBJ2-7
size: NA
V: TRBV4-2

DNA: TGTGCTAGTGGAGGACAGACCTCCTACAATGAGCAGTTCTTC
CDR3: CASGGQTSYNEQFF
D: NA
J: TRBJ2-1
size: NA
V: TRBV12-5

DNA: TGTGCCAGCAGTCTTGCACTGGGGGCCAACGTCCTGACTTTC
CDR3: CASSLALGANVLTF
D: NA
J: TRBJ2-6
size: NA
V: TRBV9

DNA: TGTGCCAGCTCGCGGGGACAGCAAGAGACCCAGTACTTC
CDR3: CASSRGQQETQYF
D: NA
J: TRBJ2-5
size: NA
V: TRBV18

DNA: TGCGCCAGCAGGGACAGCTATAATTCACCCCTCCACTTT
CDR3: CASRDSYNSPLHF
D: NA
J: TRBJ1-6
size: NA
V: TRBV4-1

DNA: TGTGCCAGCAGCTTGGGGCCGCTTGAGACCCAGTACTTC
CDR3: CASSLGPLETQYF
D: NA
J: TRBJ2-5
size: NA
V: TRBV5-6

DNA: TGCGCCAGCAGCGTTGCTATTGGAACTAATGAAAAACTGTTTTTT
CDR3: CASSVAIGTNEKLFF
D: NA
J: TRBJ1-4
size: NA
V: TRBV5-1

DNA: TGTGCCAGCAGTCTACAGGGTCAAGGGGACCCTAATGGCTACACCTTC
CDR3: CASSLQGQGDPNGYTF
D: NA
J: TRBJ1-2
size: NA
V: TRBV7-2

DNA: TGCGCCAGCAGCGTAGAACAGGGGATCGGGGAGCTGTTTTTT
CDR3: CASSVEQGIGELFF
D: TRBD1
J: TRBJ2-2
size: NA
V: TRBV5-1

DNA: TGCAGCGCCGTCGGGGACAGGGATAATGAAAAACTGTTTTTT
CDR3: CSAVGDRDNEKLFF
D: TRBD1
J: TRBJ1-4
size: NA
V: TRBV29-1

DNA: TGCGCCAGCAGTGATTTTCGCTTCCTAGCAGGCTACGAGCAGTACTTC
CDR3: CASSDFRFLAGYEQYF
D: NA
J: TRBJ2-7
size: once
V: TRBV10-1

DNA: TGTGCCAGCAGCTCTCGGACAGGGGTTGGGAATGAGCAGTTCTTC
CDR3: CASSSRTGVGNEQFF
D: TRBD1
J: TRBJ2-1
size: NA
V: TRBV11-2

DNA: TGTGCCAGCAGCAGGGGGCGATGGAACACTGAAGCTTTCTTT
CDR3: CASSRGRWNTEAFF
D: TRBD1
J: TRBJ1-1
size: once
V: TRBV6-5

DNA: TGTGCCAGCAGCTTGGTAGCCTCCTACAATGAGCAGTTCTTC
CDR3: CASSLVASYNEQFF
D: NA
J: TRBJ2-1
size: NA
V: TRBV5-4

DNA: TGTGCCAGCAGCGATGCTGGCATCTCGTTCTACGAGCAGTACTTC
CDR3: CASSDAGISFYEQYF
D: NA
J: TRBJ2-7
size: NA
V: TRBV5-6

DNA: TGTGCCAGTACTTCGACAGGGTCCACAGATACGCAGTATTTT
CDR3: CASTSTGSTDTQYF
D: TRBD1
J: TRBJ2-3
size: NA
V: TRBV19

DNA: TGTGCCAGCAGTTCCGACAGGGGTTTCAATCAGCCCCAGCATTTT
CDR3: CASSSDRGFNQPQHF
D: TRBD1
J: TRBJ1-5
size: NA
V: TRBV7-8

DNA: TGTGCCAGCAGCGCACAGGGGTTGGGTGCTAATGAAAAACTGTTTTTT
CDR3: CASSAQGLGANEKLFF
D: TRBD1
J: TRBJ1-4
size: NA
V: TRBV7-8

DNA: TGTGCCAGCAGTGACACCTACGAGCAGTACTTC
CDR3: CASSDTYEQYF
D: NA
J: TRBJ2-7
size: once
V: TRBV2

DNA: TGCTACACCGGGACAGGGACAACCCCAGGCTATTTT
CDR3: CYTGTGTTPGYF
D: TRBD1
J: TRBJ1-3
size: NA
V: TRBV28

DNA: TGCGCCAGCAGTGAGTCACCGGTCTATGGCTACACCTTC
CDR3: CASSESPVYGYTF
D: NA
J: TRBJ1-2
size: NA
V: TRBV10-1

DNA: TGTGCCAGTAGTTCTACGGGGTGGAAGCGGTCGAACACCGGGGAGCTGTTTTTT
CDR3: CASSSTGWKRSNTGELFF
D: NA
J: TRBJ2-2
size: few
V: TRBV19

DNA: TGTGCCATCAGTGTGGGGCTAGCGGGGCCCACCGGGGAGCTGTTTTTT
CDR3: CAISVGLAGPTGELFF
D: TRBD2
J: TRBJ2-2
size: NA
V: TRBV10-3